This entry lists 3 T cell receptor beta chains sequenced from one sample in a study of T-cell memory formation after mild COVID-19. From the 5' RACE reads, TCRdb called clonotypes with MiXCR, one entry per CDR3 protein. The sample consists of about 290,000 distinct CDR3 sequences, more than 15% of them appearing once. The sample comprised PBMCs or a T cell subset sorted from them (not recorded which). The origin of the receptors is a man between 18 and 29 years old who had mild COVID-19 (a few samples of this study predate the infection). Cell type and time point are not known.

This clonotype was observed a few times. The chain joins TRBV7-3 to TRBJ2-2; a possible D gene is TRBD1 (5 bases). V lost 3 bases to trimming and J lost 6 bases, with 14 bases between them. This CDR3 has 15 amino acids. Per germline, CDR1 SGHTA and CDR2 FQGTGA. Here the CDR3 DNA reads TGTGCCAGCAGCTTGGCAGGGATTGCGGCCGGGGAGCTGTTTTTT. This encodes CASSLAGIAAGELFF.

V usage is TRBV15 and J usage is TRBJ2-5, with D perhaps TRBD1 or TRBD2 (6 bases each). Looked up from germline, CDR1 is LNHNV and CDR2 is YYDKDF (reference sequence). Trimming cost V 1 base and J 5 bases, with 14 bases left between them. The CDR3 runs to 15 residues. The DNA of the CDR3 is TGTGCCACCAGCAGAGTTTCGGGGGCGGGGGAGACCCAGTACTTC. It yields the protein CATSRVSGAGETQYF.

DNA of the CDR3: TGTGCCAGCAGCTTAGAGGCGCAGGCTCACCCAGATACGCAGTATTTT. Protein product: CASSLEAQAHPDTQYF. The gene calls are TRBV11-1 and TRBJ2-3; D is undetermined. Germline V gene lookup returns CDR1 SGHAT and CDR2 FQDESV (reference sequence). The V end lost 1 base, the J end lost 4 bases, and 15 bases lay between the germline ends. This CDR3 comprises 16 residues.